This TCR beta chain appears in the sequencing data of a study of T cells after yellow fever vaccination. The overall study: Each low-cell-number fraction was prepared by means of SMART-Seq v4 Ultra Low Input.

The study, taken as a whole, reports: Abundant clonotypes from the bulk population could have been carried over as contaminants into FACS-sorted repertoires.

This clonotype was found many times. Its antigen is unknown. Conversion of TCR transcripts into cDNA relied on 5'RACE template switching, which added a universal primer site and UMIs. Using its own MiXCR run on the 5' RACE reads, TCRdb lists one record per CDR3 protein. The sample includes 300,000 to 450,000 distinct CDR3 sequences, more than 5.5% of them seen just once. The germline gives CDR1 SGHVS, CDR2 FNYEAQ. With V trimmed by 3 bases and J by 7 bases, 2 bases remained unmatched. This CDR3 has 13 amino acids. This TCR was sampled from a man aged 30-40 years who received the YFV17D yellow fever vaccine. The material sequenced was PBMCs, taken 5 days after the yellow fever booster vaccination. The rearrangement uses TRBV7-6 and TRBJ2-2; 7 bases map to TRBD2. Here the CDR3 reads CASSLSGGGELFF. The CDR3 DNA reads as TGTGCCAGCAGCTTGTCGGGGGGCGGGGAGCTGTTTTTT.